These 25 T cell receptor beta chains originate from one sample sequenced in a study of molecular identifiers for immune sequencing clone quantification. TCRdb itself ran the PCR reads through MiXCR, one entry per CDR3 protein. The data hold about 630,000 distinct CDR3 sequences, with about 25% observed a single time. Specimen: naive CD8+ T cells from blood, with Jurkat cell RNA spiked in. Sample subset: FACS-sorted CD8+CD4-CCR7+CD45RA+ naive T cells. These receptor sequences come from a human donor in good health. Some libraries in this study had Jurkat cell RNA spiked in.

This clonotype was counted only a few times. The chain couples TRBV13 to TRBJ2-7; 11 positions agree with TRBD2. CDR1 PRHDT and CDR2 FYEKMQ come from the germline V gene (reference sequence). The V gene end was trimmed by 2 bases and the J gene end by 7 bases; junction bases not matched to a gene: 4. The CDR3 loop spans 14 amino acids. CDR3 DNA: TGTGCCAGCAGCTTATCACTAGCGGGGGAAGAGCAGTACTTC. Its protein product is CASSLSLAGEEQYF.

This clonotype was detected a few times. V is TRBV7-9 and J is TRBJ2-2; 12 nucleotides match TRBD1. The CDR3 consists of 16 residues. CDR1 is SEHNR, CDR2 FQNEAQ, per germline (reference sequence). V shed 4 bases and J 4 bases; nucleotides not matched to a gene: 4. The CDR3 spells CASSSGQGASTGELFF. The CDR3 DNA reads TGTGCCAGCAGCTCGGGACAGGGGGCGAGCACCGGGGAGCTGTTTTTT.

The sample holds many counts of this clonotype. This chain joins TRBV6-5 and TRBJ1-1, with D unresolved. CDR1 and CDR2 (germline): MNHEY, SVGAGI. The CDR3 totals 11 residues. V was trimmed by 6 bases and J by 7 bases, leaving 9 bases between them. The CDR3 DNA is TGTGCCAGCAGGGGTACTGATGAAGCTTTCTTT. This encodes CASRGTDEAFF.

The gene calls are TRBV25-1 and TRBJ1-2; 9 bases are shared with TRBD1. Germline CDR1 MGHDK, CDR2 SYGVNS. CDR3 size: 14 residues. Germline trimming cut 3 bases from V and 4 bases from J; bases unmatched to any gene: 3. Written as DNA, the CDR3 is TGTGCCAGCAGTGAGGGGACAGGGCTCTATGGCTACACCTTC. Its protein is CASSEGTGLYGYTF.

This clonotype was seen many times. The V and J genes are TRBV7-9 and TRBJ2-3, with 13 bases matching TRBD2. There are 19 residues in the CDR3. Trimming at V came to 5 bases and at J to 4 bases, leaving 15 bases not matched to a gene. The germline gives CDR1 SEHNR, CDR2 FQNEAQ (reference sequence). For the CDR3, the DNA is TGTGCCAGCAGCACCTCCGAACTAGCGGGGGGGCCAATTTCAGATACGCAGTATTTT. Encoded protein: CASSTSELAGGPISDTQYF. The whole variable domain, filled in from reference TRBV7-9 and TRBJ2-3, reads DTGVSQNPRHKITKRGQNVTFRCDPISEHNRLYWYRQTLGQGPEFLTYFQNEAQLEKSRLLSDRFSAERPKGSFSTLEIQRTEQGDSAMYLCASSTSELAGGPISDTQYFGPGTRLTVL.

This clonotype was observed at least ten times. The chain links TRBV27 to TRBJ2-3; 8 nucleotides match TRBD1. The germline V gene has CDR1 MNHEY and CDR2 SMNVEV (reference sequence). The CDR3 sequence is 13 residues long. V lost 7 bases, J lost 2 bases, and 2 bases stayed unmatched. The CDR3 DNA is TGTGCCAGCATGGGACAGGACACAGATACGCAGTATTTT. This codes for CASMGQDTDTQYF.

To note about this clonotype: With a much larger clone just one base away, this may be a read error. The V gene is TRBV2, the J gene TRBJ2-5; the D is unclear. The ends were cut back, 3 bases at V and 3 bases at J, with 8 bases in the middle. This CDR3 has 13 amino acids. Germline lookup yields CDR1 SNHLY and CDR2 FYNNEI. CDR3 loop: CASSDAREETQYF. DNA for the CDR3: TGTGCCAGCAGTGACGCCAGAGAAGAGACCCAGTACTTC. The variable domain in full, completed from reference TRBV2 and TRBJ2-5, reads EPEVTQTPSHQVTQMGQEVILRCVPISNHLYFYWYRQILGQKVEFLVSFYNNEISEKSEIFDDQFSVERPDGSNFTLKIRSTKLEDSAMYFCASSDAREETQYFGPGTRLLVL.

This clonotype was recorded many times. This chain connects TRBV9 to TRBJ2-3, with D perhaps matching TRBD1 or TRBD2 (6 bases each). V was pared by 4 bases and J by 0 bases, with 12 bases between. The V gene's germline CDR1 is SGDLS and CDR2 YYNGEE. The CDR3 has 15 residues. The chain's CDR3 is CASSSPGASTDTQYF. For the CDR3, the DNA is TGTGCCAGCAGCTCCCCGGGGGCCAGCACAGATACGCAGTATTTT.

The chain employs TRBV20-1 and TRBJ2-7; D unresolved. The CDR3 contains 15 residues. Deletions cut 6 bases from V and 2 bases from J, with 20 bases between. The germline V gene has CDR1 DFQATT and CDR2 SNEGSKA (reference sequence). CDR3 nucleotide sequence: TGCAGTGCGCGAGGCTGGGCAGAGGATCCCTACGAGCAGTACTTC. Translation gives CSARGWAEDPYEQYF.

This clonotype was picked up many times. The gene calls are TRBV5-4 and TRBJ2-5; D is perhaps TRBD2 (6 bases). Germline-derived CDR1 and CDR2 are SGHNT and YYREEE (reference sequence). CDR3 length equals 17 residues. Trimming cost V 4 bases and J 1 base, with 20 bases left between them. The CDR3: CASSPEVSGGAQETQYF. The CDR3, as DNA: TGTGCCAGCAGCCCGGAAGTCAGCGGCGGGGCCCAAGAGACCCAGTACTTC.

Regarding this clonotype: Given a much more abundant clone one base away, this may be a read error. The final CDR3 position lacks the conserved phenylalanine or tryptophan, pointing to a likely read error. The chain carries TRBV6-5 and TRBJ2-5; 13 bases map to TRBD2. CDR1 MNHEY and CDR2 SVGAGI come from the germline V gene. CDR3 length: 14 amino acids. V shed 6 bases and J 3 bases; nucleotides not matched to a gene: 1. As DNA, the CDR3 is TGTGCCAGCAGAGGACTAGCGGGGGAAGAGACCCAGTACCTC. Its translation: CASRGLAGEETQYL.

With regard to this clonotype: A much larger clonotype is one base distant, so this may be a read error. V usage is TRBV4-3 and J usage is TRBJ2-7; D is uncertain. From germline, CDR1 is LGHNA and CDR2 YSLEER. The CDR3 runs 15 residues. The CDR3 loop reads CASSQGVSSSHEQYF. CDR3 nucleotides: TGCGCCAGCAGCCAAGGAGTTTCAAGCTCCCACGAGCAGTACTTC.

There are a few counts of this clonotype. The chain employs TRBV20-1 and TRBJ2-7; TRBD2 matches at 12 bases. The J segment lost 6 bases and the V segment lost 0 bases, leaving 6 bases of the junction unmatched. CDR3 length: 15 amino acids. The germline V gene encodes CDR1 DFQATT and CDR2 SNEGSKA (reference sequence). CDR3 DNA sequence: TGCAGTGCTAGAGACACTAGCGGGGGGCCCCCCGAGCAGTACTTC. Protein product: CSARDTSGGPPEQYF.

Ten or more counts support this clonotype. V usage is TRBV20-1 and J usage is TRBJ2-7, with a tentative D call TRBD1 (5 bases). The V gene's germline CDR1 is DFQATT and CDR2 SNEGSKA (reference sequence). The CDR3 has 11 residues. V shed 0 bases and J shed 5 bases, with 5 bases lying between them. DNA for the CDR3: TGCAGTGCTAGAGAGGGGCACGAGCAGTACTTC. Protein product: CSAREGHEQYF.

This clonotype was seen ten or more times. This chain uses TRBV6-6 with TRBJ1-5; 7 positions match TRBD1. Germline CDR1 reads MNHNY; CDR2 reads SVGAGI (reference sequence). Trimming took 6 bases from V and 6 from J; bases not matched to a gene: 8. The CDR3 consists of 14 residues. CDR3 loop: CASRLNRGIQPQHF. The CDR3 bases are TGTGCCAGCAGGCTCAACAGGGGTATTCAGCCCCAGCATTTT.

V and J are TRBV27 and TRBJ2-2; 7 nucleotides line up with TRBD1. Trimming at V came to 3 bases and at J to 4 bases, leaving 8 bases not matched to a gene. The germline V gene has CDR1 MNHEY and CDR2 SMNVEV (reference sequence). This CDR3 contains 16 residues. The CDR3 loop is CASSFPDRVGTGELFF. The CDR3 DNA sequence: TGTGCCAGCAGTTTCCCCGACAGGGTGGGCACCGGGGAGCTGTTTTTT.

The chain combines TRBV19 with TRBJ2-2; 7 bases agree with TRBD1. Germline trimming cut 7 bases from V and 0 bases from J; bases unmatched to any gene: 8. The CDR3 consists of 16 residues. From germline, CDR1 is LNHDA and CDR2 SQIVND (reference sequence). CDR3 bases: TGTGCCAGTACCCTAAACAGGGGATCGAACACCGGGGAGCTGTTTTTT. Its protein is CASTLNRGSNTGELFF.

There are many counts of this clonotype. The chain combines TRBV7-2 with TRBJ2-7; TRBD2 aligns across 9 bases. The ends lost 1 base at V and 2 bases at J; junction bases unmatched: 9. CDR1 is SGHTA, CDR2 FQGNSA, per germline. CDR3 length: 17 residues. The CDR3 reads CASSLGASGVFAYEQYF. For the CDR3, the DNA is TGTGCCAGCAGCTTAGGGGCTAGCGGGGTTTTTGCCTACGAGCAGTACTTC. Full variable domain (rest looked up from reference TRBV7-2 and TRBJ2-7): GAGVSQSPSNKVTEKGKDVELRCDPISGHTALYWYRQSLGQGLEFLIYFQGNSAPDKSGLPSDRFSAERTGGSVSTLTIQRTQQEDSAVYLCASSLGASGVFAYEQYFGPGTRLTVT.

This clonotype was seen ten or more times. CDR3 DNA: TGCGCCAGCAGCTGGAACCTAGCGGGAGGGCCGACAGATACGCAGTATTTT. Translated, it gives CASSWNLAGGPTDTQYF. This rearrangement joins TRBV5-1 to TRBJ2-3; TRBD2 matches 12 bases. The V and J ends lost 3 bases and 3 bases, in that order; junction bases with no gene match: 8. CDR1 is SGHRS and CDR2 is YFSETQ in the germline V gene. The CDR3 covers 17 residues. Supplemented by reference TRBV5-1 and TRBJ2-3, the full variable domain reads KAGVTQTPRYLIKTRGQQVTLSCSPISGHRSVSWYQQTPGQGLQFLFEYFSETQRNKGNFPGRFSGRQFSNSRSEMNVSTLELGDSALYLCASSWNLAGGPTDTQYFGPGTRLTVL.

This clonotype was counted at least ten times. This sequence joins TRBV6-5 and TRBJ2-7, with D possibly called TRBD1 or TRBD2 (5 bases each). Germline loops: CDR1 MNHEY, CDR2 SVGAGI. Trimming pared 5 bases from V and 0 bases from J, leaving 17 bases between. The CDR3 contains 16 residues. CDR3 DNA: TGTGCCAGCAGTCCCCCGGGACCGAGAGCCTCCTACGAGCAGTACTTC. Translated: CASSPPGPRASYEQYF.

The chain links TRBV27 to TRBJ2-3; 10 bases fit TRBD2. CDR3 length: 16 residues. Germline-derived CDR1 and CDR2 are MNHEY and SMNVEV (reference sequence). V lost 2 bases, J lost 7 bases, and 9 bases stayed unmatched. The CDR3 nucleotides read TGTGCCAGCAGTTTAGTTGGAGGACTAGCGGAAAATACGCAGTATTTT. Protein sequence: CASSLVGGLAENTQYF.

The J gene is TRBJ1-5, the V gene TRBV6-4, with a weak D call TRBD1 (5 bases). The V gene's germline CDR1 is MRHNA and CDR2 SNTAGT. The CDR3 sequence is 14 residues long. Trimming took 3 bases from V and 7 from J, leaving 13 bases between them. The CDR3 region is CASSETWGVQPQHF. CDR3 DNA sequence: TGTGCCAGCAGTGAAACTTGGGGGGTCCAGCCCCAGCATTTT.

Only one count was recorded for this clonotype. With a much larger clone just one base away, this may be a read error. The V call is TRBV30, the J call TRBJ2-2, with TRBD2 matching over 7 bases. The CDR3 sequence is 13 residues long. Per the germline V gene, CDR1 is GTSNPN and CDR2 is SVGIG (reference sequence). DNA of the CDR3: TGTGCCTGGAGTTACGGGGGGACCGGGGAGCTGTGTTTT. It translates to CAWSYGGTGELCF. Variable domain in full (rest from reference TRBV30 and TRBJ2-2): SQTIHQWPATLVQPVGSPLSLECTVEGTSNPNLYWYRQAAGRGLQLLFYSVGIGQISSEVPQNLSASRPQDRQFILSSKKLLLSDSGFYLCAWSYGGTGELCFGEGSRLTVL.

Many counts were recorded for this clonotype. CDR3 nucleotides: TGCAGCGCCTACCTGAGCTCCGGGGAGCTGTTTTTT. It is translated as CSAYLSSGELFF. The chain combines TRBV29-1 with TRBJ2-2; D ambiguous. CDR3 length equals 12 residues. The V end was cut by 7 bases, the J end by 6 bases, with 12 bases between. CDR1 is SQVTM, CDR2 ANQGSEA, per germline.

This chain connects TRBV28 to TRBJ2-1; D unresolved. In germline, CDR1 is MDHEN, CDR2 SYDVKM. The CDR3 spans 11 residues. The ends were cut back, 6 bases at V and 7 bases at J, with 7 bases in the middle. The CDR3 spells CASSRPNEQFF. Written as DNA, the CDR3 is TGTGCCAGCAGCCGCCCAAATGAGCAGTTCTTC.